A single sample gave rise to the 16 T cell receptor beta chains below, sequenced in a study of regulatory T cells in long-lasting Graves disease. The authors built TCR beta libraries using iRepertoire HTBI primers and Arm-PCR of CDR3 regions. TCRdb ran MiXCR on the multiplex PCR reads and lists one entry per CDR3 protein. The table records 250,000 or so distinct CDR3 sequences, roughly a fifth of them present only once. As for time point: newly diagnosed GD, antithyroid drugs for less than 3 months. Making the TCR library involved RNA that had been extracted from PBMCs. Sequenced material: peripheral blood mononuclear cells (PBMCs), taken at new diagnosis, from a patient treated with antithyroid drugs. These receptors were taken from a female donor with Graves disease.

With regard to this clonotype: At one boundary the junction diverges from the germline segment, which might be a read error. The genes are TRBV2 and TRBJ1-1; the D gene is possibly TRBD1 (5 bases). The CDR3 sequence is 12 residues long. CDR1 SNHLY and CDR2 FYNNEI come from the germline V gene. CDR3 DNA sequence: TGTGCCAGTAGGGATTTTGGGACTGAAGCTCTCTTT. It translates to CASRDFGTEALF.

The chain combines TRBV20-1 with TRBJ2-1, with 15 bases matching TRBD2. The length of the CDR3 is 15 residues. V dropped 5 bases and J dropped 9; count of bases not matched to a gene: 8. Per the germline V gene, CDR1 is DFQATT and CDR2 is SNEGSKA (reference sequence). The CDR3 bases are TGCAGTGCTGCCGGACTAGCGGGGGGGCCCGGTGAGCAGTTCTTC. It encodes CSAAGLAGGPGEQFF.

This clonotype was seen only a few times. The chain uses TRBV11-2 and TRBJ2-7, with D possibly being TRBD2 (5 bases). The CDR3 is 13 amino acids. Trimming removed 3 bases from V and 4 bases from J, with 10 bases in between. The germline gives CDR1 SGHAT, CDR2 FQNNGV. The CDR3 nucleotides are TGTGCCAGCAGCTTTTTTGGCGGGTACGAGCAGTACTTC. Translating gives CASSFFGGYEQYF.

This clonotype has a count of ten or more. J is TRBJ1-1 and V is TRBV7-3; D uncertain. Per germline, CDR1 SGHTA and CDR2 FQGTGA. CDR3 length equals 13 residues. V shed 1 base and J shed 4 bases, with 7 bases lying between them. In DNA form, the CDR3 reads TGTGCCAGCAGCTTAAAAGGGAGCACTGAAGCTTTCTTT. The encoded protein is CASSLKGSTEAFF.

The chain employs TRBV6-1 and TRBJ2-2, with 8 bases identical to TRBD1. Per germline, CDR1 MNHNS and CDR2 SASEGT. J gave up 4 bases and V 6 bases, and 10 bases lay outside the gene matches. There are 16 residues in the CDR3. CDR3 in amino acids: CASRRIQGAVTGELFF. DNA for the CDR3: TGTGCCAGCAGGCGTATCCAGGGGGCCGTCACCGGGGAGCTGTTTTTT.

This clonotype was seen at least ten times. The V gene is TRBV6-5, the J gene TRBJ1-2; perhaps TRBD1 as D (6 bases). The germline V gene encodes CDR1 MNHEY and CDR2 SVGAGI. V lost 0 bases to trimming and J lost 7 bases, with 15 bases between them. The CDR3 length is 15 residues. The CDR3 sequence is CASSYSGRQATGYTF. CDR3 DNA sequence: TGTGCCAGCAGTTACTCTGGGCGACAGGCGACTGGCTACACCTTC.

Many counts were recorded for this clonotype. One end of the junction varies from germline; a read error may be responsible. The rearrangement joins TRBV12-3 or TRBV12-4 to TRBJ1-2; 10 nucleotides align to TRBD1. The CDR3 spans 13 residues. CDR3 bases: TGTGCCAGCAGTTCGGACAGGGGGACTGGCCACACCTTC. Its translation is CASSSDRGTGHTF.

Many counts were recorded for this clonotype. The V call is TRBV2, the J call TRBJ2-3; D remains unclear. CDR1 is SNHLY, CDR2 FYNNEI, per germline. The CDR3 has 13 amino acids. The V end was cut by 10 bases, the J end by 2 bases, with 13 bases between. The chain's CDR3 is CAINPVFTDTQYF. The CDR3 nucleotides read TGTGCCATCAATCCGGTTTTCACAGATACGCAGTATTTT. The full variable domain, rest sourced from reference TRBV2 and TRBJ2-3, is EPEVTQTPSHQVTQMGQEVILRCVPISNHLYFYWYRQILGQKVEFLVSFYNNEISEKSEIFDDQFSVERPDGSNFTLKIRSTKLEDSAMYFCAINPVFTDTQYFGPGTRLTVL.

In this sample, this clonotype turned up many times. The rearrangement uses TRBV7-2 and TRBJ2-5; D gene unclear. This CDR3 is built from 14 residues. CDR1 is SGHTA, CDR2 FQGNSA, per germline. Trimming removed 3 bases from V and 2 bases from J, with 10 bases in between. The DNA of the CDR3 is TGTGCCAGCAGCTTCGATCCAGCTCAAGAGACCCAGTACTTC. Translation: CASSFDPAQETQYF.

This clonotype was seen at least ten times. This chain connects TRBV4-3 to TRBJ1-1; D not certain. CDR1 and CDR2 (germline): LGHNA, YSLEER. V was trimmed by 4 bases and J by 0 bases, leaving 15 bases between them. The CDR3 length is 16 residues. In nucleotides, the CDR3 is TGCGCCAGCAGCCGAACCCGAACCAGTCTGAACACTGAAGCTTTCTTT. Amino acids: CASSRTRTSLNTEAFF.

This clonotype has at least ten counts. The gene calls are TRBV7-2 and TRBJ1-2, with a tentative D call TRBD1 (5 bases). The CDR3 is 16 residues long. V dropped 4 bases and J dropped 3 bases, with 18 bases sitting between them. Germline loops: CDR1 SGHTA, CDR2 FQGNSA. CDR3 in DNA: TGTGCCAGCAGCTCACCGGGGGGTAGGGCAGACTATGGCTACACCTTC. Translated, it gives CASSSPGGRADYGYTF.

The chain uses TRBV20-1 and TRBJ2-7, with TRBD2 matching over 8 bases. The CDR3 spans 15 residues. CDR1 DFQATT and CDR2 SNEGSKA come from the germline V gene (reference sequence). J was trimmed by 3 bases and V by 2 bases; bases with no gene match: 9. The CDR3, as DNA: TGCAGTGCTAGACTAGCGGGCGACTTCAGCTACGAGCAGTACTTC. This translates into CSARLAGDFSYEQYF.

This clonotype came up many times. The V call is TRBV6-1, the J call TRBJ2-3; D is uncertain. The CDR3 has 12 residues. V was shortened by 6 bases and J by 8 bases, with 12 bases between the two germline ends. Germline V CDR1 and CDR2: MNHNS, SASEGT. CDR3 residues: CASSAGYGTQYF. The CDR3 region has the DNA TGTGCCAGCAGCGCCGGGTACGGTACGCAGTATTTT.

This clonotype was seen at least ten times. The V call is TRBV7-9, the J call TRBJ2-2; D possibly matches TRBD1 or TRBD2 (5 bases each). CDR3 length: 13 residues. V lost 3 bases, J lost 7 bases, and 9 bases lay in between. CDR1 SEHNR and CDR2 FQNEAQ come from the germline V gene (reference sequence). CDR3 in amino acids: CASSFGGYGELFF. In DNA form, the CDR3 reads TGTGCCAGCAGCTTTGGGGGATACGGGGAGCTGTTTTTT.

This clonotype has a handful of counts. The chain has TRBV27 and TRBJ1-2; D is ambiguous. Germline values: CDR1 MNHEY, CDR2 SMNVEV (reference sequence). V lost 2 bases, J lost 3 bases, and 7 bases lay in between. The length of the CDR3 is 13 residues. For the CDR3, the DNA is TGTGCCAGCAGTTTACAGGAGTACTATGGCTACACCTTC. It encodes CASSLQEYYGYTF.

The sample holds one count of this clonotype. As DNA, the CDR3 is TGTGCCAGCAGCTTTGGCATAGCGGGAGCCTACGAGCAGTACTTC. Its protein product is CASSFGIAGAYEQYF. The chain couples TRBV5-6 to TRBJ2-7, with 9 bases lining up with TRBD2. This CDR3 is built from 15 residues. The V gene end was trimmed by 2 bases and the J gene end by 2 bases; junction bases not matched to a gene: 5. Germline lookup yields CDR1 SGHDT and CDR2 YYEEEE.